The entry below gives a single T cell receptor (beta chain) sequence along with its context. Its antigen is unknown. No per-base quality is available; no much larger clone lies one base away. The data were obtained in a study of cytomegalovirus exposure and HLA in healthy donors (TCRdb year 2017). Study-level background: In an earlier analysis of roughly 590 of the donors, approximately 300 Gb of sequence data and 90 million to 130 million unique TCR beta sequences from 150 million to 200 million T cells were reported. An early release that covered about 600 HLA-typed donors contained about 300 gigabases of sequencing data and about 84 million unique TCR sequences. Of the roughly 400 genotyped donors, around 81% fell in the genetic ancestry cluster associated with self-reported Caucasian donors. The study aimed to test whether signatures of past pathogen exposure could be identified by cataloging public T cell receptors. Using immunosequencing, the study profiled T cell repertoires from 666 subjects and related those repertoires to cytomegalovirus serostatus. A separate validation cohort of 100 to 150 different subjects was used in addition to the roughly 720-subject first cohort. To predict cytomegalovirus infection status, the study combined high-throughput TCR immunosequencing, statistical association of individual TCRs with disease status, and machine learning. In a later analysis, previously published TCR beta repertoires from several hundred donors were re-analyzed and high-resolution HLA genotyping was added so that TCR occurrence patterns could be studied. Rather than using new phenotypic data, the later analysis identified candidate immune exposures from TCR beta sequences and from how often those sequences occurred across donors. An earlier analysis of several hundred of the donors applied high-throughput TCR beta sequencing to assess whether each TCR beta V gene segment acted as functional or pseudogenic. Donor age, sex, ethnicity and CMV serostatus were compiled alongside the repertoire data. A later genetic analysis took genome-wide SNP genotypes for about three fifths of the roughly 700 donors and used that subset as a discovery cohort. All discovery cohort repertoires had been generated using a single sequencing platform. HLA typing covered class I and class II loci at four-digit resolution. The number of donors typed differed by locus, with roughly 629-640 for A, B, C, DRB1 and DQB1, 522 for DQA1, 600 to 610 for DPA1, and some 440 for DPB1. Because of strong linkage in the cohort, roughly five DR-DQ haplotypes were treated as single units for association and clustering. Across approximately 400 genotyped donors of the cohort, an average of approximately 240,000 unique TCR beta nucleotide sequences per donor were sequenced, and approximately 19% of those sequences were non-productive. General conclusions and limits of the study: Most TCR sequences were observed very rarely across donors, whereas some public TCRs were present in many individuals. Because counts were too low, around 18 rarely observed V segments, including chromosome 9 orphons, were left out of the earlier analysis of some 640 of the donors. Compared with the approximately 670-donor mean, donors in an Asian-associated ancestry cluster had fewer N-insertions in productive TCRs, according to a later genetic analysis. In an earlier analysis of about 600 of the donors, most TCR beta V segments appeared in productive rearrangements about 90% or about 30% of the time, broadly matching IMGT annotations. Linkage disequilibrium might explain the correlated functional status among segregating V segments, but an unknown experimental factor could not be excluded. Because HLA typing was unavailable for some donors at each locus, only the typed subset was used in association tests. Some IMGT-functional V segments, including TRBV6-2 and TRBV6-3, could not be distinguished by the 87-base-pair reads and were therefore excluded. A few of the identified cytomegalovirus-associated TCR beta chains were confirmed in vitro to be specific for cytomegalovirus antigens. In a later analysis, most CMV-associated TCR beta chains were found to appear HLA-restricted, with HLA associations seemingly driven largely by CMV exposure. The authors suggested that the approach could potentially be generalized to other disease states and immunological phenotypes. This cohort had only TCR beta chains sequenced, and the lack of alpha or paired-chain data limited which features could be detected. A further reported finding was that TCR beta sequences accurately predicted the HLA-A and HLA-B alleles for most subjects in the first cohort. In a later analysis, the rate of TCR association differed among HLA loci, with DRB1 alleles having the most associated TCRs and HLA-C alleles having the fewest. When HLA alleles, especially DR and DQ, strongly co-occurred, attributing TCR associations to individual alleles was difficult. Compared with equally common non-associated chains, HLA-associated TCR beta chains in a later analysis were more clonally expanded and had lower generation probabilities. The only immune exposure information available for the cohort was CMV serostatus. Specific HLA alleles were associated with 18,000 or so TCR beta sequences at a false discovery rate of 0.05 in a later analysis. In the study, 150 to 200 TCR beta chains were listed as associated with cytomegalovirus. A later genetic analysis associated a missense DCLRE1C variant with V-gene and J-gene trimming of TCR beta chains, and an independent cohort replicated the association. Several of the top co-occurrence clusters appeared to be linked to parvovirus B19, influenza, CMV and Epstein-Barr virus, according to a later analysis. Presence/absence analyses assumed roughly uniform sequencing depth across donors, an assumption that may not hold. Cytomegalovirus status was reported to be diagnosed by the classifier with high specificity and sensitivity in both the original and validation cohorts. The sequencing pipeline was judged likely to have produced a cluster of highly shared sequence variants as a technical artifact.

Receptor amplification or capture employed the immunoSEQ multiplex PCR assay. For the multiplex PCR, a mixture combining 60 forward primers for TCR Vbeta segments and 13 reverse primers for TCR Jbeta segments was used. The CDR3 region of rearranged TCR beta genes was amplified from genomic DNA by a multiplex PCR assay. Amplified TCR beta libraries were sequenced as 87-base-pair reads on the Illumina HiSeq System. Per the original workflow: A later analysis tallied approximately 87 million unique TCR beta chains across the 550 to 850 repertoires, and around 10 million of those chains were shared by two or more donors. Raw reads were error-corrected and collapsed into unique sequences by a nearest-neighbor algorithm in which closely related sequences were merged to remove PCR and sequencing errors. Alignment of CDR3 sequences to IMGT reference sequences was used to assign V, D and J gene segments. For a sequence to be retained, a match of at least six nucleotides was required to both a V gene segment and a J gene segment. Rearrangements were classified as productive when the CDR3 lacked stop codons and remained in frame with V and J, and all other rearrangements were classified as non-productive. CDR3 was defined by IMGT convention, running from the second conserved V-encoded cysteine to the conserved J-encoded phenylalanine. The earlier analysis of 550 to 650 of the donors excluded any sequence lacking an unambiguous match to a single V gene segment. An earlier analysis of just under 600 of the donors called V segments functional above 56.7% productive rearrangements and segregating when the between-donor standard deviation exceeded 5%. A statistical classification framework was built for diagnosing cytomegalovirus status from the catalog of TCR beta chain sequences. In a later analysis, TCR nucleotide sequences were compared against IMGT/GENE-DB human TR gene sequences so that V and J genes could be assigned. The TCRdist pipeline was used in a later analysis to assign CDR3 sequences and most-parsimonious VDJ recombination scenarios. A later analysis defined each TCR beta chain by its CDR3 amino acid sequence plus V-gene family, and excluded reads lacking a unique V-gene family. In a later analysis, 500 to 650 highly shared, low-generation-probability nucleotide sequences were removed to address suspected cross-contamination and a sequencing artifact. For each public chain, a later analysis derived a clonal expansion index from normalized ranks of inferred template counts within each repertoire. In a later analysis, generation probabilities were computed with a VDJ recombination model fitted to out-of-frame rearrangements, and the resulting probabilities were checked against IGoR. Hypergeometric tests were used in a later analysis to score TCR-TCR, TCR-HLA and TCR-CMV co-occurrence, with a repertoire-size bias correction applied to the TCR pairs. To estimate false discovery rates, a later analysis permuted the HLA or CMV assignments 20 times. In a later analysis, co-occurring TCRs were grouped with DBSCAN, and TCRdist sequence similarity was added when clustering was performed within HLA-allele-positive subsets. Repertoires with fewer than 30,000 or more than 120,000 public chains, plus five repertoires with anomalous nucleotide sharing, were excluded from co-occurrence clustering. Here the immuneACCESS table is served through TCRdb, limited to in-frame sequences with V and J called. Missing clones are a known gap in these copies; in checked studies unresolved V genes cover under half, and the rest lacks a known reason. That table supplies the V and J calls and clone size; D and trimming were determined from the DNA. The sample has roughly 120,000 clones on record, roughly 74% of them singletons. The ten most abundant clones make up around 3.9% of the sample.

V trim: 0 bases; J trim: 3 bases; unmatched bases: 7. The CDR3 runs 16 amino acids, cysteine and phenylalanine included. CDR3 DNA is the only sequence kept; it has 48 bases, read in frame from the first base. From a lookup of the germline V gene, CDR1 and CDR2 are LGHNA and YSLEER. In total, 600 or so healthy bone marrow donors made up the cohort. Cohort members were all nominally healthy when sampled, although unrecorded immune exposures were likely present. The donor tested CMV seropositive, placing the donor among the approximately 310 seropositive members of the cohort. Every donor gave a peripheral blood sample, and the peripheral blood mononuclear cells from that sample were used for TCR beta sequencing. Genomic DNA was extracted from the blood cell samples with the Qiagen DNeasy Blood Extraction Kit.

The specimen sequenced was PBMCs. The clonotype comes from a woman aged 45 to 65 in good health and CMV-seropositive. In this chain, TRBV4-3 is recombined with TRBJ2-7; 8 middle bases align to TRBD2. Here is the DNA: TGCGCCAGCAGCCAAGATAGGGGGACTAGGTACTACGAGCAGTACTTC. Translation gives CASSQDRGTRYYEQYF.